The 4 T cell receptor beta chains in this list originate from one sample, sequenced in a study of blood T cell repertoires in COVID-19. TCRdb's table, derived via immunoSEQ multiplex PCR, lists solely in-frame clones and lacks some. The data hold more than 200,000 clones, with approximately 86% observed a single time. Sequenced: peripheral blood. The receptors come from a woman in her sixties with COVID-19, enrolled during active disease.

This chain uses TRBV5-1 with TRBJ2-7; D unresolved. With 5 bases removed from V and 0 bases from J, the gap between germline ends came to 15 bases. The CDR3 loop spans 15 amino acids. Germline loops: CDR1 SGHRS, CDR2 YFSETQ. CDR3 sequence (DNA): TGCGCCAGCAGTGAACAGCCAAAAGCCTCCTACGAGCAGTACTTC. Translated, it gives CASSEQPKASYEQYF.

The chain employs TRBV7-3 and TRBJ1-1; a possible D gene is TRBD1 (5 bases). Germline V CDR1 and CDR2: SGHTA, FQGTGA. The germline V and J ends were trimmed by 2 bases and 0 bases, with 7 bases remaining between them. This CDR3 has 14 residues. The CDR3: CASSLQGMNTEAFF. CDR3 nucleotide sequence: TGTGCCAGCAGCTTACAGGGTATGAACACTGAAGCTTTCTTT.

This clone was observed once. This chain joins TRBV6-6 and TRBJ2-2; perhaps TRBD2 as D (6 bases). Per germline, CDR1 MNHNY and CDR2 SVGAGI (reference sequence). CDR3 length: 16 residues. Trimming removed 5 bases at V and 1 base at J, with 14 bases between. The CDR3 nucleotides read TGTGCCAGCAGTCCAACCCGCGGGGTGAACACCGGGGAGCTGTTTTTT. Its translation: CASSPTRGVNTGELFF.

The chain combines TRBV27 with TRBJ2-3; possible D gene TRBD2, 6 bases. CDR1 MNHEY and CDR2 SMNVEV come from the germline V gene (reference sequence). V dropped 6 bases and J dropped 6 bases, with 16 bases sitting between them. The length of the CDR3 is 14 residues. The CDR3 protein is CASSRDYRGDTQYF. The CDR3 DNA follows: TGTGCCAGCAGCAGAGACTACCGGGGGGATACGCAGTATTTT.